Listed below are T cell receptor beta chains from one sample, sequenced in a study of blood T cell repertoires in COVID-19. Generated by immunoSEQ multiplex PCR, the TCRdb table keeps only in-frame clones and is missing some. The table records fewer than 130,000 clones, around four fifths of them present only once. The sample was peripheral blood. The receptor set was obtained from a woman between 55 and 75 years old with acute or convalescent COVID-19. Both conserved end residues are part of each CDR3. The D gene is left open where the match is weak. Only part of the rows carry a size: once, few, many, or a class if the clone is expanded.

V gene	J gene	D gene	clone size	CDR3 DNA	CDR3 protein
TRBV28	TRBJ1-1	TRBD1	NA	TGTGCCAGCAGGTCAGGACAGGGGTATACTGAAGCTTTCTTT	CASRSGQGYTEAFF
TRBV19	TRBJ2-5	TRBD1	NA	TGTGCCAGTAGTCCAGGGACAGGGAGGGAGACCCAGTACTTC	CASSPGTGRETQYF
TRBV7-2	TRBJ1-5	TRBD1	NA	TGTGCCAGCAGCACCCGGACAGGGTCTCAGCCCCAGCATTTT	CASSTRTGSQPQHF
TRBV7-9	TRBJ1-2	TRBD1	NA	TGTGCCAGCAGCTTTTGGACAGGGGGCCATGGCTACACCTTC	CASSFWTGGHGYTF
TRBV5-1	TRBJ1-3	NA	NA	TGCGCCAGCAGCCAAAATCAGGGGCCCCTAGTCGGAAACACCATATATTTT	CASSQNQGPLVGNTIYF
TRBV28	TRBJ1-5	NA	NA	TGTGCCAGCAGTTTGTTCCCTTCAGATCAGCCCCAGCATTTT	CASSLFPSDQPQHF
TRBV5-1	TRBJ1-3	TRBD1	NA	TGCGCCAGTCGACAGGGGGACTCTGGAAACACCATATATTTT	CASRQGDSGNTIYF
TRBV5-8	TRBJ1-5	TRBD1	NA	TGTGCCACCACGACAGGGGTCAGCAATCAGCCCCAGCATTTT	CATTTGVSNQPQHF
TRBV18	TRBJ1-6	NA	NA	TGTGCCAGCTCACCAGCAACTCGGGGAAATTCACCCCTCCACTTT	CASSPATRGNSPLHF
TRBV11-2	TRBJ2-1	NA	NA	TGTGCCAGCAGCTTACAGGGTCTGAATGAGCAGTTCTTC	CASSLQGLNEQFF
TRBV7-7	TRBJ1-1	TRBD1	NA	TGTGCTAGCAGCTCCGACAGGGGCGCTGAAGCTTTCTTT	CASSSDRGAEAFF
TRBV5-6	TRBJ1-1	TRBD1	NA	TGTGCCAGCAGCTTGGGGGCAGGGGGGACGAACACTGAAGCTTTCTTT	CASSLGAGGTNTEAFF
TRBV5-5	TRBJ1-4	NA	NA	TGTGCCAGCAGCTTGTTACAGGGCAGCCCTACGACTCGTGAAAAACTGTTTTTT	CASSLLQGSPTTREKLFF
TRBV2	TRBJ1-3	TRBD1	NA	TGTGCCAGCGGAGGGGGCGCTTACGGAAACACCATATATTTT	CASGGGAYGNTIYF
TRBV28	TRBJ2-2	TRBD1	NA	TGTGCCAGCAGTTCCCGCGGGCAGGGGGCGGTGACCGGGGAGCTGTTTTTT	CASSSRGQGAVTGELFF
TRBV4-1	TRBJ1-5	NA	NA	TGCGCCAGCAGCCAAGCGGTCGACAGGAGATATAGCAATCAGCCCCAGCATTTT	CASSQAVDRRYSNQPQHF
TRBV25-1	TRBJ2-5	TRBD1	once	TGTGCCAGCAGTGACGTCGGACAGGGGGTCACCCAGTACTTC	CASSDVGQGVTQYF
TRBV7-9	TRBJ1-1	NA	NA	TGTGCCAGCAGCTTAGTCGGGGGTGAAGCTTTCTTT	CASSLVGGEAFF
TRBV5-1	TRBJ1-5	TRBD1	NA	TGCGCCAGCAGCTTGGGGGACAGGGGGCATCCCCAGCATTTT	CASSLGDRGHPQHF
TRBV6-5	TRBJ2-2	NA	once	TGTGCCAGCAGAAGCGGGAACACCGGGGAGCTGTTTTTT	CASRSGNTGELFF
TRBV2	TRBJ2-5	NA	NA	TGTGCCAGCAGTGTAGAGCAAGAGACCCAGTACTTC	CASSVEQETQYF
TRBV6-1	TRBJ2-5	NA	NA	TGTGCCAGCAGTGAGTTGGACCCGGGGCAAGAGACCCAGTACTTC	CASSELDPGQETQYF
TRBV12-3/TRBV12-4	TRBJ2-7	NA	once	TGTGCCAGCAGTAACTCAGGATATTACGAGCAGTACTTC	CASSNSGYYEQYF
TRBV5-6	TRBJ1-2	NA	once	TGTGCCAGCAGCTTGGCGGCGGGTTATGGCTACACCTTC	CASSLAAGYGYTF
TRBV2	TRBJ2-2	TRBD2	few	TGTGCCAGCAGTGCCTCGGGGGGGACAAACACCGGGGAGCTGTTTTTT	CASSASGGTNTGELFF
TRBV6-6	TRBJ2-1	TRBD1	NA	TGTGCCAGCAGAACCCGGACAGGCCCCAATGAGCAGTTCTTC	CASRTRTGPNEQFF
TRBV9	TRBJ1-6	TRBD1	NA	TGTGCCAGCAGCGCCAACCGGGACAGGGGCAATTCACCCCTCCACTTT	CASSANRDRGNSPLHF
TRBV4-2	TRBJ1-1	NA	once	TGTGCCAGCAGCCACCTAATCCTCGGGGGGAACACTGAAGCTTTCTTT	CASSHLILGGNTEAFF
TRBV4-2	TRBJ1-1	NA	few	TGTGCCAGCAGCCAAGATCAGGGAGGGAACACTGAAGCTTTCTTT	CASSQDQGGNTEAFF
TRBV10-3	TRBJ1-3	NA	NA	TGTGCCATCAGTGCTGGGGAGAACACCATATATTTT	CAISAGENTIYF
TRBV4-2	TRBJ2-3	TRBD2	NA	TGTGCCAGCAGCCAAGATCTGGGGAGGGGCACAGATACGCAGTATTTT	CASSQDLGRGTDTQYF
TRBV5-1	TRBJ2-7	TRBD1	NA	TGCGCCAGCAGCCGCTGGACAGGTTACGAGCAGTACTTC	CASSRWTGYEQYF
TRBV29-1	TRBJ2-3	TRBD1	once	TGCAGCGCCCCGACAGGGGGTAACGCAGATACGCAGTATTTT	CSAPTGGNADTQYF
TRBV7-2	TRBJ2-3	TRBD2	NA	TGTGCCAGCAGCTACCATAGCGGGGTGGTAGCAGATACGCAGTATTTT	CASSYHSGVVADTQYF
TRBV2	TRBJ2-6	TRBD1	few	TGTGCCAGCAGTGGGCAGGGGGCTGGCGTCCTGACTTTC	CASSGQGAGVLTF
TRBV6-2/TRBV6-3	TRBJ1-4	TRBD1	NA	TGTGCCAGCAGTTCGACAGGGTTTGATGGTGAAAAACTGTTTTTT	CASSSTGFDGEKLFF
TRBV2	TRBJ2-7	NA	NA	TGTGCCAGCAGTGAAGATGGACGGGGCTACGAGCAGTACTTC	CASSEDGRGYEQYF
TRBV30	TRBJ1-4	TRBD1	NA	TGTGCCTGGACCCAGACAGGGACTAATGAAAAACTGTTTTTT	CAWTQTGTNEKLFF
TRBV7-9	TRBJ2-2	TRBD1	NA	TGTGCCAGCAGCTTAGTGGACAGGGAAGTTGGACTGAACACCGGGGAGCTGTTTTTT	CASSLVDREVGLNTGELFF
TRBV28	TRBJ2-1	TRBD1	NA	TGTGCCAGCAGCCGACCCGGGACAGGGGTTAGTGAGCAGTTCTTC	CASSRPGTGVSEQFF
TRBV30	TRBJ1-3	TRBD1	NA	TGTGCCTGGGGTAGTAGACAGGGTGCTGGAAACACCATATATTTT	CAWGSRQGAGNTIYF
TRBV19	TRBJ2-5	TRBD1	NA	TGTGCCAGTAGTTCACCGGGACAGGGCTTCGAGACCCAGTACTTC	CASSSPGQGFETQYF
TRBV10-3	TRBJ1-2	NA	NA	TGTGCCATCAGTGTCTACGAAGCGGGTGACAACTATGGCTACACCTTC	CAISVYEAGDNYGYTF
TRBV18	TRBJ1-3	TRBD1	NA	TGTGCCAGCTCACCCAACAGGGGTGGAAACACCATATATTTT	CASSPNRGGNTIYF
TRBV4-1	TRBJ2-1	NA	NA	TGCGCCAGCAGCTACCTGGTCGGGTTTGAGCAGTTCTTC	CASSYLVGFEQFF
TRBV19	TRBJ1-2	NA	NA	TGTGCCAGTAGTATAATCGAGGGAGGAGGCTACACCTTC	CASSIIEGGGYTF
TRBV4-1	TRBJ2-7	NA	NA	TGCGCCAGCAGCCAAGAGGGCAACTACGAGCAGTACTTC	CASSQEGNYEQYF
TRBV7-9	TRBJ1-1	TRBD1	NA	TGTGCCAGCAGCTTTCAGGGGGCCACTGAAGCTTTCTTT	CASSFQGATEAFF
TRBV18	TRBJ1-1	NA	NA	TGTGCCAGCTCACCCCTAAACACTGAAGCTTTCTTT	CASSPLNTEAFF
TRBV7-2	TRBJ1-1	TRBD1	NA	TGTGCCAGCAGCTTTAACAGGGGGGGGACTGAAGCTTTCTTT	CASSFNRGGTEAFF
TRBV11-3	TRBJ2-2	TRBD2	NA	TGTGCCAGCAGGTCTAGCGGGAACACCGGGGAGCTGTTTTTT	CASRSSGNTGELFF
TRBV19	TRBJ2-2	TRBD1	NA	TGTGCCGCAAGACAGGGGGCGAACACCGGGGAGCTGTTTTTT	CAARQGANTGELFF
TRBV28	TRBJ1-1	NA	few	TGTGCCAGCAGTTCGAATTGGGGACAATTGAACACTGAAGCTTTCTTT	CASSSNWGQLNTEAFF
TRBV9	TRBJ1-3	TRBD1	few	TGTGCCAGCAGCGTAGCGGGACAGGGGGCCTCTGGAAACACCATATATTTT	CASSVAGQGASGNTIYF